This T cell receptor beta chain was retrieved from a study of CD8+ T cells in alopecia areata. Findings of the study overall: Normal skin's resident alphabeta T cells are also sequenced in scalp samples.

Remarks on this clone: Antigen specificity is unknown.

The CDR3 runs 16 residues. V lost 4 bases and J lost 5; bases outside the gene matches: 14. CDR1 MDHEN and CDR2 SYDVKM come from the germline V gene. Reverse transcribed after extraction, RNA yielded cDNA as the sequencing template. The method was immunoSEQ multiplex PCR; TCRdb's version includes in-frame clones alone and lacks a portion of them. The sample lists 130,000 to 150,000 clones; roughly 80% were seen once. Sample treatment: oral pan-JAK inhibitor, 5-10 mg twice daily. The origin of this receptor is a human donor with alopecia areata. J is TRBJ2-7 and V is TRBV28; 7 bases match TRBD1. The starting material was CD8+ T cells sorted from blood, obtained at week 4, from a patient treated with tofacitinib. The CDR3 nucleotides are TGTGCCAGCAGTTCCCCGAGACAGGGTATATCCCACGAGCAGTACTTC. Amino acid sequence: CASSSPRQGISHEQYF. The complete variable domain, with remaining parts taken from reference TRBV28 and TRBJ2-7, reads DVKVTQSSRYLVKRTGEKVFLECVQDMDHENMFWYRQDPGLGLRLIYFSYDVKMKEKGDIPEGYSVSREKKERFSLILESASTNQTSMYLCASSSPRQGISHEQYFGPGTRLTVT.